The clone carrying this T cell receptor beta chain turned up a few times. Antigen: not known. CDR3 length: 16 amino acids. The germline CDR1 and CDR2 sequences are SGHDN and FVKESK. V lost 1 base and J 0 bases, leaving 10 bases between the germline ends. This record belongs to a study of post-analysis software for immune sequencing data. Study-level information: Relapsing-remitting, secondary progressive and progressive-relapsing forms made up the multiple sclerosis disease courses. Study-level findings and limits: Four or five TRBV segments, TRBV5-6, TRBV5-1 and TRBV20-1 among them, were found more frequent in patients than controls.

Unique-molecular-identifier-tagged TCR beta cDNA libraries were used. TCRdb re-called the PCR reads through MiXCR, storing one row per CDR3 protein. The sample lists 150,000 to 200,000 distinct CDR3 sequences; 36% were seen once. Sequenced material: blood, taken after autologous hematopoietic stem cell transplantation. This TCR was sampled from a girl aged 10 to 17 with multiple sclerosis. The chain couples TRBV14 to TRBJ2-4; D uncertain. The DNA of the CDR3 is TGTGCCAGCAGCCAAGGGGCTTCCTTAGCCAAAAACATTCAGTACTTC. This gives the protein CASSQGASLAKNIQYF.